Each of the 30 T cell receptor beta chains below was sequenced from the same sample in a study of blood T cell repertoires in COVID-19. Method: immunoSEQ multiplex PCR; TCRdb's copy keeps in-frame clones and lacks some. The sample lists approximately 290,000 clones; approximately 85% were seen once. The sequenced sample consisted of peripheral blood. The receptors here all came from a human donor with COVID-19, enrolled during active disease. The donor label of this sample is uncertain.

The sample holds a few counts of this clone. The J gene is TRBJ1-4, the V gene TRBV24-1; 8 bases fit TRBD1. Unmatched junction bases numbered 7, after V lost 4 bases and J lost 4 bases. Germline assignment: CDR1 KGHDR and CDR2 SFDVKD. This CDR3 has 16 residues. For the CDR3, the DNA is TGTGCCACCAGTGAGGACTGGACAGGGCTTAATGAAAAACTGTTTTTT. It is translated as CATSEDWTGLNEKLFF.

The chain carries TRBV6-4 and TRBJ2-6; D is perhaps TRBD1 (6 bases). The germline V gene encodes CDR1 MRHNA and CDR2 SNTAGT. The CDR3 is made up of 17 amino acids. V was cut by 4 bases and J by 0 bases, with 13 bases left in between. Here the CDR3 DNA reads TGTGCCAGCAGTGCCGGACAGCTTAGCTCTGGGGCCAACGTCCTGACTTTC. It yields the protein CASSAGQLSSGANVLTF.

This clone was seen once. This rearrangement joins TRBV28 to TRBJ1-6; possible D gene TRBD1, 5 bases. Germline V gene data show CDR1 as MDHEN and CDR2 as SYDVKM. Trimming took off 3 bases at V and 9 bases at J, with 12 bases between the two ends. The CDR3 runs 14 residues. CDR3 residues: CASSFQGGGSPLHF. Here the CDR3 DNA reads TGTGCCAGCAGTTTTCAGGGAGGCGGTTCACCCCTCCACTTT.

The chain couples TRBV30 to TRBJ1-1; D gene uncertain. V was shortened by 0 bases and J by 0 bases, with 14 bases between the two germline ends. Germline V CDR1 and CDR2: GTSNPN, SVGIG (reference sequence). This CDR3 is built from 16 residues. CDR3 region: CAWSVPGYSVNTEAFF. The CDR3 DNA reads as TGTGCCTGGAGTGTACCAGGCTATTCCGTGAACACTGAAGCTTTCTTT.

The chain couples TRBV29-1 to TRBJ2-4, with D unresolved. Trimming took 8 bases from V and 5 from J, leaving 16 bases between them. The CDR3 length is 13 residues. CDR1 and CDR2 from the germline V gene are SQVTM and ANQGSEA. This CDR3 is CSIEIQTENIQYF. The CDR3 DNA reads TGCAGCATCGAGATTCAAACCGAAAACATTCAGTACTTC.

This chain joins TRBV5-8 and TRBJ1-1; D ambiguous. The germline V gene encodes CDR1 SGHTS and CDR2 YDEGEE. V was clipped by 4 bases and J by 0 bases, with 13 bases between them. This CDR3 comprises 15 residues. The CDR3, as DNA: TGTGCCAGCAGCCATGTGCGAGGTATGAACACTGAAGCTTTCTTT. Translation: CASSHVRGMNTEAFF.

This chain uses TRBV19 with TRBJ1-1; D possibly corresponds to TRBD1 (5 bases). V lost 3 bases to trimming and J lost 0 bases, with 11 bases between them. CDR1 and CDR2 (germline): LNHDA, SQIVND (reference sequence). The length of the CDR3 is 15 residues. This CDR3 is CASSIPSGMNTEAFF. CDR3 sequence (DNA): TGTGCCAGTAGTATTCCCTCAGGGATGAACACTGAAGCTTTCTTT.

This clone turned up a few times. J is TRBJ2-7 and V is TRBV20-1; 7 bases match TRBD2. CDR3 length equals 14 residues. J was trimmed by 3 bases and V by 3 bases; bases with no gene match: 8. CDR1 is DFQATT and CDR2 is SNEGSKA in the germline V gene (reference sequence). CDR3 nucleotide sequence: TGCAGTGCTAGTGGGCTGGCGGGAGTCTACGAGCAGTACTTC. Translation gives CSASGLAGVYEQYF.

The rearrangement joins TRBV5-1 to TRBJ1-1; D gene uncertain. CDR3 size: 14 residues. Germline CDR1 SGHRS, CDR2 YFSETQ. V was shortened by 0 bases and J by 3 bases, with 9 bases between the two germline ends. DNA for the CDR3: TGCGCCAGCAGCTTGGACAGCTTGGACACTGAAGCTTTCTTT. Translated, it gives CASSLDSLDTEAFF.

The genes are TRBV19 and TRBJ1-5; D remains ambiguous. The CDR3 spans 14 residues. Trimming stripped 6 bases from V and 0 bases from J, with 9 bases between. The germline CDR1 and CDR2 sequences are LNHDA and SQIVND (reference sequence). The CDR3 spells CASSQTNSNQPQHF. The CDR3 DNA is TGTGCCAGTAGCCAGACTAATAGCAATCAGCCCCAGCATTTT. Complete variable domain (other parts from reference TRBV19 and TRBJ1-5): DGGITQSPKYLFRKEGQNVTLSCEQNLNHDAMYWYRQDPGQGLRLIYYSQIVNDFQKGDIAEGYSVSREKKESFPLTVTSAQKNPTAFYLCASSQTNSNQPQHFGDGTRLSIL.

V usage is TRBV12-3 or TRBV12-4 and J usage is TRBJ2-5; D is uncertain. With 6 bases removed from V and 2 bases from J, the gap between germline ends came to 10 bases. The CDR3 loop spans 13 amino acids. CDR3: CASRGGPQETQYF. The CDR3 nucleotides are TGTGCCAGCAGGGGTGGGCCACAAGAGACCCAGTACTTC.

The chain has TRBV19 and TRBJ1-1, with D perhaps TRBD1 (5 bases). CDR1 and CDR2 (germline): LNHDA, SQIVND (reference sequence). V shed 3 bases and J shed 1 base, with 12 bases lying between them. This CDR3 region has 15 residues. The CDR3 protein is CASSIVRTRNTEAFF. CDR3 sequence (DNA): TGTGCCAGTAGTATCGTCCGGACAAGGAACACTGAAGCTTTCTTT. The entire variable domain, with the rest obtained from reference TRBV19 and TRBJ1-1, is as follows: DGGITQSPKYLFRKEGQNVTLSCEQNLNHDAMYWYRQDPGQGLRLIYYSQIVNDFQKGDIAEGYSVSREKKESFPLTVTSAQKNPTAFYLCASSIVRTRNTEAFFGQGTRLTVV.

This chain uses TRBV12-5 with TRBJ2-1; D may be TRBD2 (6 bases). V lost 6 bases to trimming and J lost 0 bases, with 9 bases between them. The CDR3 is 14 residues long. CDR1 and CDR2 (germline): LGHNT, FRNRAP. The CDR3 loop reads CASGLGGSYNEQFF. The CDR3 coding sequence is TGTGCTAGTGGGCTGGGGGGCTCCTACAATGAGCAGTTCTTC.

The chain employs TRBV27 and TRBJ2-7; TRBD2 agrees at 10 bases. The ends lost 3 bases at V and 2 bases at J; junction bases unmatched: 19. The CDR3 extends over 20 amino acids. CDR1 is MNHEY and CDR2 is SMNVEV in the germline V gene (reference sequence). CDR3 in amino acids: CASSFKFGNALAGETYEQYF. The CDR3 DNA is TGTGCCAGCAGTTTCAAGTTCGGCAACGCTCTAGCGGGAGAAACCTACGAGCAGTACTTC.

The sample holds one count of this clone. This chain links TRBV2 with TRBJ1-5, with D possibly TRBD1 on 5 matching bases. CDR3 length: 13 residues. Germline V lookup: CDR1 SNHLY, CDR2 FYNNEI. The V end lost 6 bases, the J end lost 4 bases, and 10 bases lay between the germline ends. The CDR3 loop reads CASRGHPNQPQHF. The CDR3 nucleotides read TGTGCCAGCAGAGGACACCCTAATCAGCCCCAGCATTTT.

About this clone itself: Other DNA sequences in the sample encode the same CDR3. The rearrangement uses TRBV7-9 and TRBJ1-5; D not resolved. Looked up from germline, CDR1 is SEHNR and CDR2 is FQNEAQ (reference sequence). The V gene lost 0 bases and the J gene lost 7 bases, with 10 bases spanning the gap. CDR3 size: 14 residues. CDR3 nucleotides: TGTGCCAGCAGCTTAGCTGGGGAGGGCCAGCCCCAGCATTTT. The encoded protein is CASSLAGEGQPQHF.

V usage is TRBV19 and J usage is TRBJ2-7; 9 nucleotides match TRBD1. Germline V gene data show CDR1 as LNHDA and CDR2 as SQIVND (reference sequence). V lost 5 bases and J lost 5; bases outside the gene matches: 7. The CDR3 extends over 14 amino acids. CDR3 sequence: CASSARTGADEQYF. In DNA, the CDR3 is TGTGCCAGTAGTGCGAGGACAGGGGCAGACGAGCAGTACTTC. Combining the CDR3 with reference TRBV19 and TRBJ2-7 gives the whole variable domain DGGITQSPKYLFRKEGQNVTLSCEQNLNHDAMYWYRQDPGQGLRLIYYSQIVNDFQKGDIAEGYSVSREKKESFPLTVTSAQKNPTAFYLCASSARTGADEQYFGPGTRLTVT.

The rearrangement uses TRBV5-4 and TRBJ1-6, with 8 bases that match TRBD1. V shed 0 bases and J 11 bases; nucleotides not matched to a gene: 4. CDR1 and CDR2 from the germline V gene are SGHNT and YYREEE (reference sequence). The CDR3 has 14 residues. The CDR3 nucleotides are TGTGCCAGCAGCTTGGAACAGGGGGTGACACCCCTCCACTTT. Its protein is CASSLEQGVTPLHF.

The chain links TRBV15 to TRBJ1-4; TRBD1 is a possible D gene (5 bases). Germline assignment: CDR1 LNHNV and CDR2 YYDKDF (reference sequence). The CDR3 contains 14 residues. Deletions cut 4 bases from V and 3 bases from J, with 9 bases between. The CDR3 reads CATSKAGANEKLFF. Here the CDR3 DNA reads TGTGCCACCAGCAAGGCGGGGGCTAATGAAAAACTGTTTTTT.

For the CDR3, the DNA is TGTGCCAGCAGCCCACTAAGACAGGGGGGCTCCTACGAGCAGTACTTC. Translated: CASSPLRQGGSYEQYF. The chain recombines TRBV11-2 with TRBJ2-7, with 9 positions matching TRBD1. Per germline, CDR1 SGHAT and CDR2 FQNNGV. This CDR3 comprises 16 residues. After removal of 5 bases from V and 0 bases from J, the junction contained 8 bases not matched to a gene.

This clone was observed a few times. Other DNA sequences in the same sample also yield this CDR3. This chain connects TRBV14 to TRBJ1-2; the D gene is possibly TRBD1 (5 bases). V gave up 8 bases and J gave up 5 bases, with 18 bases separating them. CDR1 and CDR2 from the germline V gene are SGHDN and FVKESK. This CDR3 has 14 residues. The CDR3 nucleotides are TGTGCCAGCGCTAGAGGAGGGGCGGGGTATGGCTACACCTTC. It encodes CASARGGAGYGYTF.

This chain connects TRBV29-1 to TRBJ2-7, with TRBD2 matching over 7 bases. CDR1 is SQVTM and CDR2 is ANQGSEA in the germline V gene. Trimming at V came to 7 bases and at J to 1 base, leaving 16 bases not matched to a gene. CDR3 length: 16 amino acids. The chain's CDR3 is CSAAGRPGLPSYEQYF. The CDR3 DNA follows: TGCAGCGCTGCGGGCCGGCCGGGACTACCTTCCTACGAGCAGTACTTC.

This clone has just a few counts. The V and J genes are TRBV2 and TRBJ2-7, with D perhaps TRBD2 (5 bases). The CDR3 spans 13 residues. Per the germline V gene, CDR1 is SNHLY and CDR2 is FYNNEI. V was cut by 2 bases and J by 5 bases, with 10 bases left in between. The CDR3 DNA sequence: TGTGCCAGCAGTGAACCGGGAACTAACGAGCAGTACTTC. Its translation is CASSEPGTNEQYF.

The V and J genes are TRBV10-3 and TRBJ2-7, with 9 bases that match TRBD2. CDR1 is ENHRY and CDR2 is SYGVKD in the germline V gene. J was trimmed by 0 bases and V by 2 bases; bases with no gene match: 5. This CDR3 region has 16 residues. The CDR3 protein is CAISESGGRDSYEQYF. The CDR3 bases are TGTGCCATCAGTGAGAGTGGCGGGAGGGACTCCTACGAGCAGTACTTC.

This clone has a handful of counts. This chain uses TRBV5-4 with TRBJ1-1, with a possible D match to TRBD1 (5 bases). The V and J ends lost 4 bases and 2 bases respectively, with 15 bases between them. Germline lookup yields CDR1 SGHNT and CDR2 YYREEE (reference sequence). The CDR3 extends over 15 amino acids. CDR3 residues: CASSAHRTSNTEAFF. The CDR3 region has the DNA TGTGCCAGCAGCGCCCACAGGACTAGCAACACTGAAGCTTTCTTT.

The chain has TRBV3-1 (or the pseudogene TRBV3-2) and TRBJ2-5; 7 bases map to TRBD2. Germline V CDR1 and CDR2: LGHDT, YNNKEL (reference sequence). The CDR3 covers 15 residues. V was pared by 4 bases and J by 0 bases, with 5 bases of the junction left unmatched. This CDR3 is CASSPSLADQETQYF. CDR3 DNA sequence: TGTGCCAGCAGCCCATCCCTAGCGGACCAAGAGACCCAGTACTTC.

The chain links TRBV6-5 to TRBJ2-7; D call uncertain. V lost 2 bases to trimming and J lost 2 bases, with 10 bases between them. The CDR3 is made up of 14 amino acids. Germline V lookup: CDR1 MNHEY, CDR2 SVGAGI. As DNA, the CDR3 is TGTGCCAGCAGTTACAGGCGGAGCACCTACGAGCAGTACTTC. Its translation: CASSYRRSTYEQYF.

The chain has TRBV25-1 and TRBJ1-2; 8 nucleotides agree with TRBD1. The CDR3 is 14 residues long. Per germline, CDR1 MGHDK and CDR2 SYGVNS. V was clipped by 3 bases and J by 8 bases; unmatched bases: 8. The DNA for the CDR3 is TGTGCCAGCAGTGACCAGGGGGCAGAGAGGGGCTACACCTTC. Translating it yields CASSDQGAERGYTF.

This chain joins TRBV29-1 and TRBJ2-3; 8 positions agree with TRBD1. Germline V gene sequence: CDR1 SQVTM, CDR2 ANQGSEA. The junction had 18 bases not matched to a gene; V was cut back by 3 bases and J by 4 bases. The CDR3 runs to 18 residues. The CDR3 DNA sequence: TGCAGCGTTGAGTCGCAGGGGGCAGGAATAGGGGTTGCAGATACGCAGTATTTT. Translation gives CSVESQGAGIGVADTQYF.

V gene TRBV2 combines with J gene TRBJ1-6; 10 nucleotides agree with TRBD1. Trimming cost V 8 bases and J 9 bases; bases outside gene matches: 7. There are 14 residues in the CDR3. Per the germline V gene, CDR1 is SNHLY and CDR2 is FYNNEI. The CDR3 DNA reads TGTGCCAGCGACCGGGACAGGGGTCGTTCACCCCTCCACTTT. Translating gives CASDRDRGRSPLHF.